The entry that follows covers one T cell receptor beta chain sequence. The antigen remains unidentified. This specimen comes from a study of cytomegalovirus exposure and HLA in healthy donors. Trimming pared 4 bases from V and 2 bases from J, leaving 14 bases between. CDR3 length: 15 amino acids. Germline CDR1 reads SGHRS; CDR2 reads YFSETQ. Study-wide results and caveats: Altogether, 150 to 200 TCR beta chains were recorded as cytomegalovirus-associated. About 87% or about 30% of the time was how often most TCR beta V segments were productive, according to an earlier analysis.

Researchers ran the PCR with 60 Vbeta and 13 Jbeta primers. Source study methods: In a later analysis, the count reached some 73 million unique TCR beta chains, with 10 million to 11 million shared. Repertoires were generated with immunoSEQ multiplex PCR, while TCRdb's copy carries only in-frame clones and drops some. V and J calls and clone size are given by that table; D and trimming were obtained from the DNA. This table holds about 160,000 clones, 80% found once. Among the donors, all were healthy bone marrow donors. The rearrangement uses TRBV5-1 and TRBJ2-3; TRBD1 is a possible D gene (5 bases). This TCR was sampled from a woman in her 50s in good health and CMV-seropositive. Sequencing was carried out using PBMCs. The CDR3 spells CASSPSPRDTDTQYF. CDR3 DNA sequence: TGCGCCAGCAGCCCTTCCCCCAGGGACACAGATACGCAGTATTTT.